The present T cell receptor (beta chain) was sequenced within a study of blood T cells in healthy people across ages. The overall study: When template switching was applied, about one barcoded beta molecule was captured per two T cells.

PCR was performed a second time for roughly 7 to 12 cycles using a sample-barcoded 5' primer and a J-beta primer mix. TCRdb reanalysed the 5' RACE reads using MiXCR and keeps one entry per CDR3 protein. The sample has over a million distinct CDR3 sequences, 42% seen once. Regarding the study as a whole: Because sorting was not performed, PBMCs prevented conclusive naive versus antigen-experienced comparison. Underestimates were what the diversity estimates from one million T cells were considered to be.

Total RNA, at least 5.5 micrograms per sample, came from PBMCs. This clonotype was counted a single time. Its antigen is as yet unknown. Germline V lookup: CDR1 LNHDA, CDR2 SQIVND (reference sequence). The CDR3 spans 11 residues. The sequence was obtained from a woman in her late teens or twenties in good health. The rearrangement uses TRBV19 and TRBJ2-1, with unresolved D. The DNA end is more similar to TRBJ2-7, so the J call may be wrong. Specimen: blood. The CDR3 protein is CATQAYNEQYF. In DNA form, the CDR3 reads TGTGCCACCCAGGCTTACAATGAGCAGTACTTC.